This T cell receptor (beta chain) was recovered during a study of shared T cell receptors in the human thymus. Repertoires were generated with immunoSEQ multiplex PCR, while TCRdb's copy carries only in-frame clones and drops some. The sample lists hundreds of thousands of clones; around 82% were seen once. This clone has just one count. This CDR3 has 15 amino acids. The trim removed 4 bases at V and 6 bases at J, leaving 6 bases unmatched. The V gene's germline CDR1 is SQVTM and CDR2 ANQGSEA. Separately, the same data were catalogued under a study of human thymus T cells. That work contributes: It was from resections taken during corrective heart surgery that the thymus tissue came. What appeared biased in thymic and blood repertoires was the usage of V and J genes. Related research described thymic repertoires that were highly overlapping among unrelated individuals.

The clonotype was recovered from a boy in the first two years of life with a congenital heart defect. The source material was thymocytes. This chain joins TRBV29-1 and TRBJ2-2; 12 bases match TRBD2. CDR3 sequence reads: CSVALAGGSAGELFF. The CDR3 DNA reads as TGCAGCGTTGCACTAGCGGGAGGATCGGCCGGGGAGCTGTTTTTT.